The sequence of this T cell receptor beta chain was determined in a study of immune characterization of retroperitoneal liposarcoma. The CDR3 spans 16 residues. From germline, CDR1 is SGHTA and CDR2 FQGNSA. TCRdb fed the PCR reads into MiXCR, producing one record per CDR3 protein. The sample has 1,000 to 1,300 distinct CDR3 sequences; less than 20% are singletons. This clonotype is labeled as medium-sized (0.01 to 0.1%). The receptor was derived from a male donor with retroperitoneal liposarcoma. The rearrangement joins TRBV7-2 to TRBJ2-4; D gene uncertain. The DNA end is more similar to TRBJ2-5, so the J call may be wrong. The material sequenced was tumor tissue. CDR3 sequence: CASSLGLETAKETQYF. In nucleotides, the CDR3 is TGTGCCAGCAGCTTAGGCCTCGAAACAGCGAAAGAGACCCAGTACTTC.